This T cell receptor beta chain was sequenced during a study of cytomegalovirus exposure and HLA in healthy donors. Whole-study results and caveats: Among the sequence variants, a highly shared cluster was likely an artifact of sequencing. The authors excluded some V segments, including TRBV6-2 and TRBV6-3, as indistinguishable. Later findings reportedly placed an Asian-associated ancestry cluster below the approximately 670-donor mean for N-insertions.

The PCR employed 60 Vbeta primers together with 13 Jbeta primers. The protocol was immunoSEQ multiplex PCR, while the TCRdb copy is restricted to in-frame clones and leaves out a portion. Of 150,000 or so clones in the sample, about 76% were seen once. About this clone: What it binds is not known.

The germline gives CDR1 MNHEY, CDR2 SMNVEV (reference sequence). Germline trimming cut 5 bases from V and 0 bases from J; bases unmatched to any gene: 11. CDR3 length: 18 amino acids. This chain connects TRBV27 to TRBJ2-4; 9 nucleotides align to TRBD2. Input material: PBMCs. The TCR originated in a male donor in good health and CMV-seronegative. The CDR3 region is CASSRRSGGTIAKNIQYF. CDR3 in DNA: TGTGCCAGCAGTAGACGAAGCGGGGGGACTATAGCCAAAAACATTCAGTACTTC.